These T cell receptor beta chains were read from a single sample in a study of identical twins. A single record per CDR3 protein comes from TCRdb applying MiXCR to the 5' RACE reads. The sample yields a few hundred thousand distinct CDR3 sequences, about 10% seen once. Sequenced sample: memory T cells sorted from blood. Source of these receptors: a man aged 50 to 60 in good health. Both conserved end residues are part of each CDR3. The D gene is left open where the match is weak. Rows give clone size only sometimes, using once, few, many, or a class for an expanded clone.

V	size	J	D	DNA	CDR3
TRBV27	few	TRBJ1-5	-	TGTGCCAGCAGTTTTACAGGGTCCCAGCCCCAGCATTTT	CASSFTGSQPQHF
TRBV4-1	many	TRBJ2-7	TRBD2	TGCGCCAGCAGCCAATCGCTAGCGGGGGACTACGAGCAGTACTTC	CASSQSLAGDYEQYF
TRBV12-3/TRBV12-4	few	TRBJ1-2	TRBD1	TGTGCCAGCAGTCGAACCCAAGGACAGGGCTGGTATGGCTACACCTTC	CASSRTQGQGWYGYTF
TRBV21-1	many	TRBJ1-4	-	TGTGCCACCACGTGGGGGCCTGAGGGTGAAAAACTGTTTTTT	CATTWGPEGEKLFF
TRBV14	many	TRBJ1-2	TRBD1	TGTGCCAGCAGCCAAGGAGTGACAGGGAGAGGCTACACCTTC	CASSQGVTGRGYTF
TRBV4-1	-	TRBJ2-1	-	TGCGCCAGCAGCTACCCCTTTGGCAATGAGCAGTTCTTC	CASSYPFGNEQFF
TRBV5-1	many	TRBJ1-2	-	TGCGCCAGCAGCTTGGTCCCCCCCACTAACTATGGCTACACCTTC	CASSLVPPTNYGYTF
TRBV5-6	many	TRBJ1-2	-	TGTGCCAGCAGCGTCGCCGGGGTCCAAAATCTCTATGGCTACACCTTC	CASSVAGVQNLYGYTF
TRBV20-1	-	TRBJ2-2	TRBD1	TGCAGTGCTCAAACTCAACCGGGACAGGGGACCGGGGAGCTGTTTTTT	CSAQTQPGQGTGELFF
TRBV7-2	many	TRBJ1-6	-	TGTGCCAGCAGCTTTGGACAGAATAATTCACCCCTCCACTTT	CASSFGQNNSPLHF
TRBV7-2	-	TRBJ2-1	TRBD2	TGTGCCAGCACCCCTGGGGGGGGATACTACAATGAGCAGTTCTTC	CASTPGGGYYNEQFF
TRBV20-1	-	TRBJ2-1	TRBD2	TGCAGTGCTAGAGATGTCGAGCGGGGGCCCTACAATGAGCAGTTCTTC	CSARDVERGPYNEQFF
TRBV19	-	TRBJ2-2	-	TGTGCCAGTAGCAGGGCAGCGAACACCGGGGAGCTGTTTTTT	CASSRAANTGELFF
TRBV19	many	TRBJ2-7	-	TGTGCCAGTAGTATAGACGGCGAGCAGTACTTC	CASSIDGEQYF
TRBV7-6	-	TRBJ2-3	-	TGTGCCAGCAGCTTAGGGGTTCTCGGCACAGATACGCAGTATTTT	CASSLGVLGTDTQYF
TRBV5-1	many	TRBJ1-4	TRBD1	TGCGCCAGCAGCTTGGAAAGACAGGGGGCAGGTGAAAAACTGTTTTTT	CASSLERQGAGEKLFF
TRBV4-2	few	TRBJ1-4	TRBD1	TGTGCCAGCAGCCAACTCCTCACAGGGGAAGCAACTAATGAAAAACTGTTTTTT	CASSQLLTGEATNEKLFF
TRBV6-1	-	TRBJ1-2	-	TGTGCCAGCAGTGGCGTTGCAGGGGCTGTCTATGGCTACACCTTC	CASSGVAGAVYGYTF
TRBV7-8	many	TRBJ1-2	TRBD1	TGTGCCAGCAGCACGGACAGGGACTATGGCTACACCTTC	CASSTDRDYGYTF
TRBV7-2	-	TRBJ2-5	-	TGTGCCAGCAGCGTCCTCGGGGGGACCCAGTACTTC	CASSVLGGTQYF
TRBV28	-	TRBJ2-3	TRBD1	TGTGCCAGCAGTTTAAGGGGGCTCACAGATACGCAGTATTTT	CASSLRGLTDTQYF
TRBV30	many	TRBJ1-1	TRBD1	TGTGCCTGGGCGAAACAGGGGTTGGGGAACACTGAAGCTTTCTTT	CAWAKQGLGNTEAFF
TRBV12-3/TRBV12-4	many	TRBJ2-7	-	TGTGCCAGCAGCCTTACCCCTTTAGGGGAGCAGTACTTC	CASSLTPLGEQYF
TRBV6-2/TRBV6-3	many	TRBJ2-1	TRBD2	TGTGCCAGCAGTTACGACGGGGGGGGGGAGCAGTTCTTC	CASSYDGGGEQFF
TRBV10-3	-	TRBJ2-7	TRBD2	TGTGCCATCAGTGAGCCGCCCCGGGCTAGCGGGGGGGCCAGGCAGTACTTC	CAISEPPRASGGARQYF
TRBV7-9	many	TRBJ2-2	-	TGTGCCAGCAGGGCCTCCGCGGGTTCGAACACCGGGGAGCTGTTTTTT	CASRASAGSNTGELFF
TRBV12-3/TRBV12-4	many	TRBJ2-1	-	TGTGCCAGCAGTTTGGGTTCCGGCGCAGTTGGCAATGAGCAGTTCTTC	CASSLGSGAVGNEQFF
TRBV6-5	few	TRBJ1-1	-	TGTGCCAGCAGTTACTCTTGGAACACTGAAGCTTTCTTT	CASSYSWNTEAFF
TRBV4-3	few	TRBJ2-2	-	TGCGCCAGCAGCCAAGCGGCCAGCCTCACCGGGGAGCTGTTTTTT	CASSQAASLTGELFF
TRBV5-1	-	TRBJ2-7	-	TGCGCCAGCAGCTTACATCTAGCGAGGAGCTCCTACGAGCAGTACTTC	CASSLHLARSSYEQYF
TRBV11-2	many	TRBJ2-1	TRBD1	TGTGCCAGCAGCTTTGACAGGGCGATTGTCCATGAGCAGTTCTTC	CASSFDRAIVHEQFF
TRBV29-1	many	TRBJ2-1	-	TGCAGCGTCCCCCGACGGGGCTCCTACAATGAGCAGTTCTTC	CSVPRRGSYNEQFF
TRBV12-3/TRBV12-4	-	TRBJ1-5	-	TGTGCCAGCAGTTTTAGTTCCCGGAACCAGCCCCAGCATTTT	CASSFSSRNQPQHF
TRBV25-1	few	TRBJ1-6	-	TGTGCCAGCAGTGGGGACAAGAATTCACCCCTCCACTTT	CASSGDKNSPLHF
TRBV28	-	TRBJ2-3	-	TGTGCCAGCAGTCCCCACTCGCCCGGGACAGATACGCAGTATTTT	CASSPHSPGTDTQYF
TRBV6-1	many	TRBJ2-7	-	TGTGCCAGCATGGTACGGGCTAGCTCCTACGAGCAGTACTTC	CASMVRASSYEQYF
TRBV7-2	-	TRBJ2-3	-	TGTGCCAGCAGCGAGGCCTGGCGGAGAAACACAGATACGCAGTATTTT	CASSEAWRRNTDTQYF
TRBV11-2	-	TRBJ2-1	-	TGTGCCAGCAGCCCCGCCCACGTCGTGGGGGGCCTTATCAATGAGCAGTTCTTC	CASSPAHVVGGLINEQFF
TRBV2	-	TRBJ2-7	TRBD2	TGTGCCAGCAGAAGACTAGCGGAAGGAGCCTACGAGCAGTACTTC	CASRRLAEGAYEQYF
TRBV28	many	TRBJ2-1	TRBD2	TGTGCCAGCAGGACTAGCAAGACCTACAATGAGCAGTTCTTC	CASRTSKTYNEQFF
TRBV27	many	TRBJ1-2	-	TGTGCCAGCACGGGCCTGTGGGAATTTACCTTC	CASTGLWEFTF
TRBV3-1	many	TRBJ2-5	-	TGTGCCAGCAGCCCGAGATGGGGGTTAGAGACCCAGTACTTC	CASSPRWGLETQYF
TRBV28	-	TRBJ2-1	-	TGTGCCAGCAGTTTGGCGGCGGCCGGTTCCGATGAGCAGTTCTTC	CASSLAAAGSDEQFF
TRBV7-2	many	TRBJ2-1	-	TGTGCCAGCAGCAGGGGGCGGGGATCGGTTGAGCAGTTCTTC	CASSRGRGSVEQFF
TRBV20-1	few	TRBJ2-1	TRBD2	TGCAGTGCTAGAGATGGTGGCCGGCTAGCGGACTACAATGAGCAGTTCTTC	CSARDGGRLADYNEQFF